This T cell receptor beta chain was sequenced during a study of blood T cell repertoires in COVID-19. On the study more broadly: The study drew acute and convalescent COVID-19 samples from the United States, Italy and Spain. The cDNA or gDNA used as material had been derived from T cells, B-cell-depleted T cells, or PBMCs.

Each participant's cohort was designated according to participant-reported clinical history. Per the study methods: The assay estimated nucleated cells by amplifying reference gene primers. Sequencing used immunoSEQ multiplex PCR; TCRdb keeps in-frame clones, though not all of them. The V and J calls and clone size are taken from that table; D and trimming were inferred from the DNA. Among around 140,000 clones listed, roughly four fifths were seen once. The CDR3 has 15 residues. V dropped 5 bases and J dropped 3 bases, with 16 bases sitting between them. CDR1 and CDR2 (germline): MDHEN, SYDVKM. The chain employs TRBV28 and TRBJ1-2; D might be TRBD1 (6 bases). The source of this sequence is a woman in her forties or fifties with acute COVID-19. The specimen was PBMCs or T cells enriched from blood (not recorded which). The CDR3 loop reads CASSTIGAGDYGYTF. The CDR3, as DNA: TGTGCCAGCAGTACCATCGGGGCAGGGGACTATGGCTACACCTTC.